This record concerns one TCR beta chain sequence. Germline V CDR1 and CDR2: LGHDT, YNNKEL (reference sequence). This CDR3 region has 17 residues. J gave up 5 bases and V 0 bases, and 6 bases lay outside the gene matches. These data come from a study of read filtering for tumor transcriptome and immune sequencing. Overall study: Transcriptome libraries were built from DNase-treated RNA. Per sample, TCR-region reads ranged about 4 to 11 million by IR-seq, roughly 80 to 1,300 by RNA-seq.

This library used roughly 400 ng RNA and molecular barcoded adaptors spanning alpha/delta and beta/gamma chains. TCRdb fed the reads into MiXCR, producing one record per CDR3 protein. The top ten hold 7.5% to 9.5% of the sample, which has more than 100,000 distinct CDR3 sequences, roughly 13% seen once. The sequence was obtained from a donor aged 40 or older with multiple myeloma. Sequencing was performed on a population of CD138-negative cells sorted from bone marrow. V usage is TRBV3-1 and J usage is TRBJ2-2, with TRBD1 matching over 10 bases. The CDR3 coding sequence is TGTGCCAGCAGCCAAGAGGAAAGGACAGGGGGAACCGGGGAGCTGTTTTTT. Amino acids: CASSQEERTGGTGELFF.